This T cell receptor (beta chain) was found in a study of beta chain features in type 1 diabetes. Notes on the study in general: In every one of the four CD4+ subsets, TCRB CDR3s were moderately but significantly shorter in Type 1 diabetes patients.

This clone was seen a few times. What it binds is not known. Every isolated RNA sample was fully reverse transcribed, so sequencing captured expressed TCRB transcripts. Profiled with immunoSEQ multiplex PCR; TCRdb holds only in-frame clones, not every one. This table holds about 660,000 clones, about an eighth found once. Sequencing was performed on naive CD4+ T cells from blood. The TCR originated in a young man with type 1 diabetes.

As DNA, the CDR3 is TGTGCCACCCGACAGGGGGCTACCTACGAGCAGTACTTC. This translates into CATRQGATYEQYF. The chain couples TRBV5-4 to TRBJ2-7, with 10 bases aligning to TRBD1. CDR1 SGHNT and CDR2 YYREEE come from the germline V gene (reference sequence). Losses at the gene ends were 9 bases for V and 2 bases for J; bases not matched to a gene: 5. This CDR3 region has 13 residues.